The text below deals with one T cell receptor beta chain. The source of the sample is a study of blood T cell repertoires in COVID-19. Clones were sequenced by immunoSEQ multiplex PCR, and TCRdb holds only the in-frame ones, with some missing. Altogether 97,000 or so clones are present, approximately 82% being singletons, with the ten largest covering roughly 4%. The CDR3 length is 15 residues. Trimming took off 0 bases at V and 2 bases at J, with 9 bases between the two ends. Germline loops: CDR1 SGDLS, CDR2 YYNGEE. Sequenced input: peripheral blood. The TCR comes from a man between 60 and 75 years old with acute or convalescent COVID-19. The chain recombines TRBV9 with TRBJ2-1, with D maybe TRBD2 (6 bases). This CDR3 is CASSVASGPYNEQFF. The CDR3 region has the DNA TGTGCCAGCAGCGTAGCAAGCGGGCCCTACAATGAGCAGTTCTTC.